This T cell receptor (beta chain) is from a study of stem cell transplantation in POMP-related autoinflammatory disease. Looking at the study overall: Defective thymoproteasomes were hypothesized to impair CD8+ T-cell positive selection. Before transplant, CD4+ T cells skewed naive and CD8+ proportions were low. DNA chimerism showed 100% graft donor engraftment of neutrophils and platelets through one year.

Using immunoSEQ multiplex PCR, the repertoire was profiled, and TCRdb retains in-frame clones only, with some absent. The sample lists some 68,000 clones; approximately 90% were seen once. The clonotype originates from a human patient with POMP-related autoinflammation and immune dysregulation (PRAID). A subset of T cells may come from the graft donor. The sample here was CD4+ T cells from PBMCs, taken after stem cell transplantation.

CDR3 loop: CASIGTGDGYTF. CDR3 nucleotide sequence: TGTGCCAGCATCGGGACAGGGGATGGCTACACCTTC. The V call is TRBV25-1, the J call TRBJ1-2, with 10 bases that match TRBD1. The CDR3 has 12 residues. V was clipped by 7 bases and J by 6 bases; unmatched bases: 2. Germline V gene data show CDR1 as MGHDK and CDR2 as SYGVNS.